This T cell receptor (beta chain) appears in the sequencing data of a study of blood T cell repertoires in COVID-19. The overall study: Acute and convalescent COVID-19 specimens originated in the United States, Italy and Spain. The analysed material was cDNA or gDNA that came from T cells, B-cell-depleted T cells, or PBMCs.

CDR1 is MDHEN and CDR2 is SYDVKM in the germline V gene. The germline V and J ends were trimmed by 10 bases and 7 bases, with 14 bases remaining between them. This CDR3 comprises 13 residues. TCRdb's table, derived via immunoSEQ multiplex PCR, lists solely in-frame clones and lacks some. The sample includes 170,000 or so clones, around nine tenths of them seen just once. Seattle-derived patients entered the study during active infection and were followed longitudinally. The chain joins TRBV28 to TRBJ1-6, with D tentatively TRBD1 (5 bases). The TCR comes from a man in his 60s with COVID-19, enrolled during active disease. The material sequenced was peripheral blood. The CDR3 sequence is CATIRATNSPLHF. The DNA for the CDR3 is TGTGCCACTATCAGGGCGACAAATTCACCCCTCCACTTT. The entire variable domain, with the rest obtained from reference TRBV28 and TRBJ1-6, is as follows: DVKVTQSSRYLVKRTGEKVFLECVQDMDHENMFWYRQDPGLGLRLIYFSYDVKMKEKGDIPEGYSVSREKKERFSLILESASTNQTSMYLCATIRATNSPLHFGNGTRLTVT.